The next 32 T cell receptor beta chains were all read from a single sample in a study of tumor-infiltrating lymphocytes in primary liver carcinoma. Total RNA amounting to roughly 0.5 ug was the source from which TCR beta cDNA was made with a constant-region primer. Libraries of TCR beta came from three nested multiplex PCR rounds with slightly modified ARM-PCR. A C-beta reverse primer was combined with TRBV1-TRBV30 forward primers in the first two PCR rounds, and each round had 9 to 10 cycles. MiXCR, run by TCRdb on the multiplex PCR reads, gives a single entry per CDR3 protein. The sample has about 48,000 distinct CDR3 sequences, roughly 77% seen once. Co-extraction yielded RNA and DNA from 20-30 mg of unsorted bulk tissue. The sequenced sample consisted of liver tumor tissue from sampling region 3. Subset reported: tumor region T3, left-lateral pole. These receptors came from a man in his forties with primary liver carcinoma and hepatitis B virus infection.

As for this clonotype: A much larger clone differs from this one at a single base, so this may be a read error. The rearrangement joins TRBV5-1 to TRBJ2-3, with TRBD1 matching over 9 bases. The germline V gene encodes CDR1 SGHRS and CDR2 YFSETQ. This CDR3 region has 17 residues. Here the CDR3 reads CVSSYGTGRGRTDTQYF. In DNA, the CDR3 is TGCGTCAGCAGCTATGGGACAGGGAGAGGTAGGACAGATACGCAGTATTTT.

A word on this clonotype: The junction and the germline gene differ at one end; a read error may be behind it. The V and J genes are TRBV11-2 and TRBJ2-2, with D maybe TRBD2 (6 bases). The germline V gene encodes CDR1 SGHAT and CDR2 FQNNGV. The CDR3 covers 15 residues. The DNA of the CDR3 is TGTGCCAGCCTTCCACCGGGAGTGTGCACCGGGGAGCTGCTTTTT. This translates into CASLPPGVCTGELLF.

Notes on this clonotype: Compared with germline, one end of the junction differs, possibly owing to a read error. This chain uses TRBV4-2 with TRBJ2-6; possibly TRBD1 for D (5 bases). This CDR3 contains 15 residues. Germline V gene data show CDR1 as LGHNA and CDR2 as YNFKEQ. CDR3 sequence (DNA): TGTGCCAGTAGCCAGACAGAATCTGGGGCCAACCTCCTGACTTTC. Translation: CASSQTESGANLLTF.

The chain carries TRBV11-2 and TRBJ2-1; D gene uncertain. Germline CDR1 is SGHAT and CDR2 is FQNNGV. CDR3 size: 13 residues. CDR3 residues: CVIRPTCRDEQFF. The CDR3 coding sequence is TGTGTCATCAGACCCACATGTCGCGATGAGCAGTTCTTC. Combining the CDR3 with reference TRBV11-2 and TRBJ2-1 gives the whole variable domain EAGVAQSPRYKIIEKRQSVAFWCNPISGHATLYWYQQILGQGPKLLIQFQNNGVVDDSQLPKDRFSAERLKGVDSTLKIQPAKLEDSAVYLCVIRPTCRDEQFFGPGTRLTVL.

Points on this clonotype: This is likely a read error, given that the CDR3 carries no conserved phenylalanine or tryptophan at its end. This chain links TRBV29-1 with TRBJ1-2; a possible D gene is TRBD1 (6 bases). The germline CDR1 and CDR2 sequences are SQVTM and ANQGSEA. The CDR3 runs 14 residues. The CDR3 nucleotides read TGTAGCGACAGAGAACAGGGTCGCGCCTCTGGCTACACCCTC. This codes for CSDREQGRASGYTL.

This rearrangement joins TRBV5-1 to TRBJ2-7, with TRBD2 matching over 12 bases. The CDR3 spans 14 residues. Germline CDR1 SGHRS, CDR2 YFSETQ. Unmatched junction bases numbered 5, after V lost 6 bases and J lost 4 bases. CDR3 nucleotide sequence: TGCGCCAGCACTCTAGCGGGAGGGGGATACGAGCAGTACTTC. It codes for CASTLAGGGYEQYF.

The chain has TRBV6-1 and TRBJ2-5; a possible D gene is TRBD1 (6 bases). The CDR3 loop spans 15 amino acids. Germline V gene sequence: CDR1 MNHNS, CDR2 SASEGT. The CDR3 reads CTNSELAGAFGTQYF. CDR3 sequence (DNA): TGTACCAACAGTGAATTAGCAGGGGCGTTTGGGACCCAGTACTTC.

Regarding this clonotype: At one end, the junction sequence differs from germline, possibly due to a read error. The CDR3 DNA is TGCAGCGTCGAAGAATCAGGGGTTGATGAGGAGTTCTTC. The encoded protein is CSVEESGVDEEFF. The chain employs TRBV29-1 and TRBJ2-1, with D perhaps matching TRBD1 (6 bases). Germline CDR1 reads SQVTM; CDR2 reads ANQGSEA. The CDR3 is 13 residues long.

Concerning this clonotype itself: The missing conserved phenylalanine or tryptophan at the end of this CDR3 makes a read error likely. The V gene is TRBV11-2, the J gene TRBJ1-4; a possible D gene is TRBD1 (5 bases). CDR1 SGHAT and CDR2 FQNNGV come from the germline V gene. Deletions cut 9 bases from V and 8 bases from J, with 19 bases between. The CDR3 covers 14 residues. Here the CDR3 reads CASILEVGDEKLFL. Written as DNA, the CDR3 is TGTGCCAGTATCTTAGAGGTTGGGGACGAAAAACTGTTTTTA.

The chain is built from TRBV4-2 and TRBJ2-5; maybe TRBD1 (5 bases). The germline V gene has CDR1 LGHNA and CDR2 YNFKEQ. The ends were cut back, 4 bases at V and 9 bases at J, with 33 bases in the middle. The CDR3 extends over 19 amino acids. DNA for the CDR3: TGTGCCAGCAGCCGGACCTGGTCCTCAACAGGAGCTATTGGAAAGGCCCAGTACTTC. Translated: CASSRTWSSTGAIGKAQYF.

With respect to this clonotype: Sequence at one end of the junction differs from germline and may be a read error. The rearrangement uses TRBV29-1 and TRBJ2-7; TRBD2 matches at 7 bases. This CDR3 spans 18 amino acids. From germline, CDR1 is SQVTM and CDR2 ANQGSEA. In nucleotides, the CDR3 is TGCAGAGTTGAAAGTCGCGGGAGAATTACCGGCATGGAGGACGAGCAGTACTTC. It is translated as CRVESRGRITGMEDEQYF.

Remarks on this clonotype: This CDR3 is missing its conserved last phenylalanine or tryptophan, likely due to a read error. The chain employs TRBV6-5 and TRBJ2-1; TRBD1 is a possible D gene (5 bases). The V gene lost 6 bases and the J gene lost 5 bases, with 11 bases spanning the gap. The germline gives CDR1 MNHEY, CDR2 SVGAGI. The CDR3 loop spans 13 amino acids. The CDR3 is CASSPAGNNEQFL. The CDR3 bases are TGTGCCAGCAGCCCAGCAGGGAACAATGAGCAGTTCCTC.

Points on this clonotype: One junction end does not reproduce the germline sequence, and a read error may be involved. The V gene is TRBV6-1, the J gene TRBJ2-1, with D maybe TRBD1 (6 bases). The CDR3 totals 11 residues. Germline V gives CDR1 MNHNS, CDR2 SASEGT. The CDR3 DNA reads as TGTACCAGCAGCCTTCCGACAGGGCAGTTCTTC. Its protein product is CTSSLPTGQFF.

The chain joins TRBV29-1 to TRBJ2-1, with 9 bases matching TRBD1. The CDR3 runs to 13 residues. Germline CDR1 is SQVTM and CDR2 is ANQGSEA. Trimming took 6 bases from V and 13 from J; bases not matched to a gene: 13. The CDR3 is CSVAVTGGLDQFF. The CDR3 DNA follows: TGCAGCGTAGCCGTGACAGGGGGTCTAGACCAGTTCTTC.

The J gene is TRBJ2-1, the V gene TRBV5-4, with TRBD1 as a possible D gene (5 bases). From germline, CDR1 is SGHNT and CDR2 YYREEE (reference sequence). Trimming shortened V by 6 bases and J by 8 bases, and 27 bases separated the two germline ends. The CDR3 extends over 17 amino acids. DNA for the CDR3: TGTGCCAGCACCCGTTGGGGCACCGGCCGCGCAGCCTATGAGCAGTTCTTC. Encoded protein: CASTRWGTGRAAYEQFF. Together with reference TRBV5-4 and TRBJ2-1, the CDR3 gives the full variable domain: ETGVTQSPTHLIKTRGQQVTLRCSSQSGHNTVSWYQQALGQGPQFIFQYYREEENGRGNFPPRFSGLQFPNYSSELNVNALELDDSALYLCASTRWGTGRAAYEQFFGPGTRLTVL.

With regard to this clonotype: Without the conserved terminal phenylalanine or tryptophan, this CDR3 likely stems from a read error. The rearrangement joins TRBV7-8 to TRBJ2-3; 10 nucleotides agree with TRBD2. Germline V lookup: CDR1 SGHVS, CDR2 FQNEAQ. This CDR3 region has 17 residues. This CDR3 is CASNLAQAGGPHDTQYL. The CDR3 region has the DNA TGTGCCAGCAACTTAGCCCAAGCGGGAGGGCCACATGACACGCAGTATTTG.

In the case of this clonotype: One end of the junction is discordant with germline, which a read error may explain. This sequence joins TRBV6-6 and TRBJ1-1; D gene ambiguous. The CDR3 is made up of 13 amino acids. Germline CDR1 and CDR2: MNHNY and SVGAGI (reference sequence). The CDR3, as DNA: TGTGCCTGCAGGCAGAGCATGAACACTAAAGCTTTCTTT. Protein product: CACRQSMNTKAFF.

The chain combines TRBV28 with TRBJ1-6; D gene ambiguous. CDR3 length equals 15 residues. Germline loops: CDR1 MDHEN, CDR2 SYDVKM. The germline V and J ends were trimmed by 4 bases and 7 bases, with 14 bases remaining between them. The CDR3 loop is CASSSGSEGNSPLHF. Written as DNA, the CDR3 is TGTGCCAGCAGTTCAGGAAGCGAAGGAAATTCACCCCTCCACTTT.

The J gene is TRBJ2-7, the V gene TRBV5-1; TRBD2 matches at 8 bases. CDR1 SGHRS and CDR2 YFSETQ come from the germline V gene. The CDR3 spans 14 residues. The J segment lost 6 bases and the V segment lost 8 bases, leaving 13 bases of the junction unmatched. The CDR3 DNA sequence: TGCGCCAGTAGCCTAACGGGAGGGGGATGCGAGCAGTACTTC. The encoded protein is CASSLTGGGCEQYF.

About this clonotype itself: At one of its ends the junction is not consistent with the germline gene, which may arise from a read error. This rearrangement joins TRBV11-2 to TRBJ2-1, with D perhaps matching TRBD2 (6 bases). CDR3 length: 16 amino acids. CDR1 SGHAT and CDR2 FQNNGV come from the germline V gene. The CDR3 region is CAGSLDIELAVGEQFF. As DNA, the CDR3 is TGTGCCGGCAGCTTGGATATCGAACTAGCCGTGGGTGAGCAGTTCTTC.

The V call is TRBV11-2, the J call TRBJ2-3; D is perhaps TRBD2 (5 bases). The CDR3 length is 13 residues. Between the trimmed V and J ends, which lost 5 bases and 14 bases, there was a span of 20 bases. Germline V gene sequence: CDR1 SGHAT, CDR2 FQNNGV. CDR3 sequence reads: CASSPLADDAWYF. The CDR3 nucleotides read TGTGCCAGCAGCCCGCTAGCAGACGATGCGTGGTATTTT.

About this clonotype itself: An end of the junction does not agree with germline; a read error may underlie this. The chain has TRBV29-1 and TRBJ2-3; 7 nucleotides line up with TRBD2. Germline CDR1 and CDR2: SQVTM and ANQGSEA. CDR3 size: 14 residues. The CDR3 coding sequence is TGCATCGTAAGGAGTAGCGGGCACACAGATACGCAGTACTTT. Translation gives CIVRSSGHTDTQYF.

Comment on this clonotype: One end of the junction varies from germline; a read error may be responsible. The chain uses TRBV6-6 and TRBJ1-5; D remains ambiguous. This CDR3 spans 13 amino acids. Germline CDR1 is MNHNY and CDR2 is SVGAGI (reference sequence). Written as DNA, the CDR3 is TGTGCCGGCATGCCGACGTCTAATCAGCCCCAACATTTT. Translated, it gives CAGMPTSNQPQHF.

Many counts were recorded for this clonotype. The CDR3: CASSSGGRNTGELFF. DNA of the CDR3: TGTGCCAGCAGCTCTGGGGGACGGAACACCGGGGAGCTGTTTTTT. The rearrangement links TRBV5-4 to TRBJ2-2, with D perhaps TRBD1 or TRBD2 (5 bases each). V lost 3 bases and J 1 base, leaving 10 bases between the germline ends. From germline, CDR1 is SGHNT and CDR2 YYREEE (reference sequence). This CDR3 spans 15 amino acids.

In this sample, this clonotype turned up many times. This chain links TRBV6-1 with TRBJ2-7, with 8 bases matching TRBD1. Per the germline V gene, CDR1 is MNHNS and CDR2 is SASEGT. The CDR3 totals 17 residues. J was trimmed by 0 bases and V by 0 bases; bases with no gene match: 7. The DNA of the CDR3 is TGTGCCAGCAGTGAAGCGCTAGGGACAGGTCCCTCCTACGAGCAGTACTTC. Translated, it gives CASSEALGTGPSYEQYF.

This clonotype was seen only once. The junction and the germline gene differ at one end; a read error may be behind it. This sequence joins TRBV6-6 and TRBJ1-6; TRBD1 might be the D (5 bases). Germline lookup yields CDR1 MNHNY and CDR2 SVGAGI (reference sequence). This CDR3 region has 15 residues. Here the CDR3 DNA reads TGCGCCAGCAGTTACTCGGAGGGGATTAATTCACCCCCCCACTTT. This gives the protein CASSYSEGINSPPHF.

Notes on this clonotype: A much bigger clone sits one base away, suggesting this may be a read error. The chain carries TRBV2 and TRBJ2-6; possibly TRBD1 for D (5 bases). The CDR3 runs to 14 residues. The germline V gene encodes CDR1 SNHLY and CDR2 FYNNEI. CDR3 in DNA: TGTGCCAGCAGCCCCGTAGTTGGGGCCAACATCCTGACTTTC. Encoded protein: CASSPVVGANILTF.

A note on this clonotype: This CDR3 fails to terminate in the conserved phenylalanine or tryptophan, so it likely reflects a read error. The limits of the CDR3 on the DNA are not certain, so only TCRdb's listed CDR3 is given. The V and J genes are TRBV11-2 and TRBJ2-7. Germline V CDR1 and CDR2: SGHAT, FQNNGV. The CDR3 is 14 amino acids long, termini counted. The CDR3 protein is CASSLTDTAYEQHL.

The chain links TRBV7-3 to TRBJ2-1, with 10 bases lining up with TRBD2. The CDR3 runs 16 residues. The V gene end was trimmed by 5 bases and the J gene end by 5 bases; junction bases not matched to a gene: 9. Germline CDR1 SGHTA, CDR2 FQGTGA. The CDR3 coding sequence is TGTGCCAGCAGCCACCTCCTAGCGGGAGTAAACAATGAGCAGTTCTTC. It translates to CASSHLLAGVNNEQFF.

This clonotype was recorded only once. Because it lacks the conserved phenylalanine or tryptophan at the end, this CDR3 is likely a read error. The gene calls are TRBV12-3 or TRBV12-4 and TRBJ1-1; D not resolved. The CDR3 covers 13 residues. V was pared by 4 bases and J by 5 bases, with 11 bases between. The CDR3 nucleotides read TGTGCCAGCAGTTCATCCCCGGGGACTGAAGCTTTCTCT. This sequence encodes CASSSSPGTEAFS.

Of note for this clonotype: Here the CDR3 omits its conserved ending phenylalanine or tryptophan, so a read error is the likely source. CDR3 sequence reads: CASSLGANTWELFC. CDR3 nucleotide sequence: TGCGCCAGCAGCTTGGGGGCGAACACCTGGGAGCTGTTTTGT. This rearrangement joins TRBV5-1 to TRBJ2-2; D is ambiguous. CDR3 size: 14 residues. Looked up from germline, CDR1 is SGHRS and CDR2 is YFSETQ.

In its sample, this clonotype was seen a few times. At one boundary the junction diverges from the germline segment, which might be a read error. The V call is TRBV29-1, the J call TRBJ2-3; no clear D. CDR1 is SQVTM, CDR2 ANQGSEA, per germline. This CDR3 is built from 10 residues. CDR3 protein: CSVEVHPQYF. Written as DNA, the CDR3 is TGCAGTGTTGAAGTGCATCCTCAGTATTTT.